This TCR beta chain was documented in a study of T cell repertoires in cytomegalovirus infection (dated 2019 in TCRdb). Looking at the study overall: Alongside well-studied HLA-B-restricted epitopes, the peptide stimulations were aimed at recently identified HLA-C-restricted CMV epitopes, whose presentation resists viral immunomodulation. Because public TCR beta signatures pointed to carriage of CMV infection together with the matching HLA type, the HLA type of each donor mattered for the analysis.

The meaning of the sample's treatment or condition label: in vitro stimulation with specific CMV peptide epitopes to enrich CMV-specific T cells. Details on this clonotype: Its cognate antigen has yet to be identified. No quality values exist for individual bases; no much larger clone is one base distant.

The sequencer was an Illumina HiSeq 1500. TCRdb reprocessed the public reads (quality trimming at Q25 with fastp, clone calling with MiXCR) and kept in-frame beta chains. Rows merge per CDR3 protein into single entries with the most common DNA and genes. The sample table records about 920,000 distinct CDR3 sequences; approximately 31% of these occur just once. The ten largest account for 13% of the sample. Per the germline V gene (reference sequence), SEHNR is the CDR1 and FQNEAQ is the CDR2. The CDR3 measures 16 amino acids from cysteine to phenylalanine. Only the CDR3 DNA is retained, 48 bases long and in frame from the first base. Trimming removed 5 bases from V and 7 bases from J; the gene matches leave 12 bases unexplained. Results and caveats for the whole study, not just this receptor: Carriers of CMV infection plus the relevant HLA type were discriminated by the cumulative frequency of public TCR beta family members in the study cohort and in an independent approximately 340-donor cohort. The ex vivo response was dominated by HLA-C-restricted CMV-specific TCR beta clonotypes, and the single most frequent clonotype in two of eight donors was supplied by these HLA-C-restricted clonotypes.

The input for sequencing was cultured CD8+ T cells from PBMCs, taken from culture after CMV antigen stimulation. Recombination connected TRBV7-9 to TRBJ2-5, with 11 junctional bases fitting TRBD2. The sequence derives from a human donor in good health (CMV status not recorded). Some clones in this sample may be carry-over from other donors' samples. The CDR3: CASSPTSGDPGWTQYF. The DNA reads as follows: TGTGCCAGCAGCCCGACTAGCGGGGACCCAGGGTGGACCCAGTACTTC.